These 7 T cell receptor beta chains were all obtained from the same sample, sequenced in a study of CD8+CD57+ T cells in acquired aplastic anemia. Genomic DNA served as template for TCR beta VDJ and CDR3 profiling. MiXCR was run by TCRdb on the reads, yielding one entry per CDR3 protein. The sample consists of around 130,000 distinct CDR3 sequences, 48% of them appearing once. The sequencing input was sorted CD4+, CD8+, or CD8+CD57+ T cells (not recorded which) from PBMCs. Receptor source: a human donor in good health, serving as a control.

This clonotype was observed many times. This chain links TRBV7-2 with TRBJ1-1; D is undetermined. Germline values: CDR1 SGHTA, CDR2 FQGNSA. Trimming stripped 5 bases from V and 0 bases from J, with 7 bases between. This CDR3 region has 13 residues. DNA of the CDR3: TGTGCCAGCAGCCCCTATCTGAACACTGAAGCTTTCTTT. This encodes CASSPYLNTEAFF.

Concerning this clonotype: A single base separates this from a much larger clone, so it may be a read error. The V call is TRBV4-2, the J call TRBJ2-1; the match to TRBD2 covers 9 bases. The CDR3 contains 16 residues. Per germline, CDR1 LGHNA and CDR2 YNFKEQ. Trimming took 4 bases from V and 7 from J; bases not matched to a gene: 11. The CDR3 here is CASSLRGAGGRNEQFF. In DNA form, the CDR3 reads TGTGCCAGCAGCCTTAGAGGTGCGGGGGGGCGTAATGAGCAGTTCTTC.

This clonotype has ten or more counts. The chain is built from TRBV4-3 and TRBJ1-2; no definite D call. The CDR3 sequence is 15 residues long. The V gene's germline CDR1 is LGHNA and CDR2 YSLEER. The V gene lost 1 base and the J gene lost 4 bases, with 13 bases spanning the gap. CDR3 sequence reads: CASSQGAGFFYGYTF. For the CDR3, the DNA is TGCGCCAGCAGCCAAGGGGCCGGCTTCTTCTATGGCTACACCTTC.

This clonotype came up many times. The genes are TRBV5-6 and TRBJ2-5; D call uncertain. The CDR3 spans 14 residues. Germline V CDR1 and CDR2: SGHDT, YYEEEE. V lost 1 base and J 4 bases, leaving 11 bases between the germline ends. This chain's CDR3 is CASSLLSDRETQYF. CDR3 DNA: TGTGCCAGCAGCTTGTTAAGCGATAGAGAGACCCAGTACTTC.

V usage is TRBV20-1 and J usage is TRBJ1-2, with TRBD1 matching over 8 bases. The CDR3 spans 13 residues. V trimming: 6 bases; J trimming: 2 bases; junction bases outside the gene matches: 5. Germline V gives CDR1 DFQATT, CDR2 SNEGSKA (reference sequence). CDR3 residues: CSATGTGNYGYTF. CDR3 DNA: TGCAGTGCGACCGGGACAGGAAACTATGGCTACACCTTC.

V and J are TRBV7-9 and TRBJ1-2, with 9 bases fitting TRBD1. This CDR3 has 14 residues. Germline V gives CDR1 SEHNR, CDR2 FQNEAQ (reference sequence). Unmatched junction bases numbered 4, after V lost 1 base and J lost 7 bases. The CDR3 nucleotides are TGTGCCAGCAGCTTAGAGCCGACAGGGGGTGGCTACACCTTC. Encoded protein: CASSLEPTGGGYTF.

This clonotype was observed at least ten times. The CDR3 sequence: CASSSGAEIYGYTF. CDR3 nucleotide sequence: TGTGCCAGCAGCTCCGGGGCAGAAATCTATGGCTACACCTTC. The chain links TRBV6-5 to TRBJ1-2; TRBD1 might be the D (5 bases). The CDR3 contains 14 residues. Trimming pared 6 bases from V and 4 bases from J, leaving 15 bases between. Germline loops: CDR1 MNHEY, CDR2 SVGAGI.